This entry describes one TCR beta chain. Its specificity is not known. The assay was immunoSEQ multiplex PCR, and TCRdb's table has in-frame clones only and misses some. Of around 180,000 clones listed, about 91% are singletons. J was trimmed by 0 bases and V by 6 bases; bases with no gene match: 3. CDR1 is SNHLY and CDR2 is FYNNEI in the germline V gene. The CDR3 totals 15 residues. This record comes from a study of T cell responses to AZD1222 COVID-19 vaccine. General study points: Vaccine-associated CD4 TCRs spanned spike, dominant at 160-218 and 743-854.

The V gene is TRBV2, the J gene TRBJ2-1; 9 bases line up with TRBD2. This receptor was obtained from an adult in good health. The sequences come from peripheral blood, collected on day 0 of AZD1222 vaccination. The CDR3 DNA reads as TGTGCCAGCAGGCTAGCGGGAAACTCCTACAATGAGCAGTTCTTC. It is translated as CASRLAGNSYNEQFF.